This T cell receptor beta chain was sequenced in a study of cytomegalovirus exposure and HLA in healthy donors. Trimming removed 6 bases at V and 1 base at J, with 12 bases between. The length of the CDR3 is 14 residues. Germline loops: CDR1 MDHEN, CDR2 SYDVKM. 60 Vbeta and 13 Jbeta primers were used in PCR. Measured with immunoSEQ multiplex PCR; TCRdb has only the in-frame clones, and not every one. Of over 150,000 clones listed, approximately 72% are singletons. This clonotype originated in a man in his late teens or twenties in good health and CMV-seronegative. The chain employs TRBV28 and TRBJ2-5, with a weak D call TRBD1 (6 bases). Sequenced material: PBMCs. The CDR3 bases are TGTGCCAGCAGCCCTGGACAGTTCCAAGAGACCCAGTACTTC. Its protein product is CASSPGQFQETQYF.